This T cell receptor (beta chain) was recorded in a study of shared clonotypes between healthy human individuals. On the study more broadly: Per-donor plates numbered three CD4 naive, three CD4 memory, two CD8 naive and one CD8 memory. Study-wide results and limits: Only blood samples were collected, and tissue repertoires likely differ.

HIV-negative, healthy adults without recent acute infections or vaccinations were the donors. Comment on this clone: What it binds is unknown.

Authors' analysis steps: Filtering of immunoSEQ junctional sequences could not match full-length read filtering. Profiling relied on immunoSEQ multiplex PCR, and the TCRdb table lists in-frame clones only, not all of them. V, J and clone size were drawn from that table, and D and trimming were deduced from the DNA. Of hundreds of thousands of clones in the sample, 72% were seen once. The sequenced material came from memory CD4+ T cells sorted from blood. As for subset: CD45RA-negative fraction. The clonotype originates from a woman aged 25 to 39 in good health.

CDR3 nucleotide sequence: TGTGCCAGCAGCCGAAAATTTGGCAATCAGCCCCAGCATTTT. Translated, it gives CASSRKFGNQPQHF. The rearrangement joins TRBV5-6 to TRBJ1-5, with D hard to call. From germline, CDR1 is SGHDT and CDR2 YYEEEE. The CDR3 runs 14 residues. V was pared by 4 bases and J by 2 bases, with 10 bases between.